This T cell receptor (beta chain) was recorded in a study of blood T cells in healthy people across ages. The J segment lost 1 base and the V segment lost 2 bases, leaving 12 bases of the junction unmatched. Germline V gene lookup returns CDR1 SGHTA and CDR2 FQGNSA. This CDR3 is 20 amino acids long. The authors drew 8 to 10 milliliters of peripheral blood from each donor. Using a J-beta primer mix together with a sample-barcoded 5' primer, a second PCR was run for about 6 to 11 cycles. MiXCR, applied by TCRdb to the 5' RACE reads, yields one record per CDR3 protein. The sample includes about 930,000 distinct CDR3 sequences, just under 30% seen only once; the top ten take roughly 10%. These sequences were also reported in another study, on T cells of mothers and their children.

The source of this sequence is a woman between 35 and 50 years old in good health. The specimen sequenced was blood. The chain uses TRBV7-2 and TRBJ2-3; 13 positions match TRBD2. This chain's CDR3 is CASSLKLTSGGPSRTDTQYF. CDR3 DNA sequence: TGTGCCAGCAGCTTAAAACTGACTAGCGGGGGGCCGTCCCGCACAGATACGCAGTATTTT.